Sequencing of this T cell receptor (beta chain) was carried out in a study of T cell responses to AZD1222 COVID-19 vaccine. General observations from the study: Spike-specific TCR breadth and depth grew following two AZD1222 doses. Donors were mostly white British, more females; clonal diversity possibly underestimated.

The CDR3 runs 13 residues. V was trimmed by 6 bases and J by 6 bases, leaving 11 bases between them. In the case of this clone: Its antigen is not identified.

Some clones are missing from TCRdb's copy, which holds only in-frame ones; the method was immunoSEQ multiplex PCR. The sample contains some 200,000 clones, approximately 91% of which appear only once. This material consisted of peripheral blood, taken on day 0 of AZD1222 vaccination. The receptor was isolated from an adult in good health. The chain carries TRBV12-3 or TRBV12-4 and TRBJ2-2; D unresolved. The CDR3 coding sequence is TGTGCCAGCAGCCACAGTGGGGCCGGGGAGCTGTTTTTT. Encoded protein: CASSHSGAGELFF.